This T cell receptor beta chain was sequenced for a study of T cells after yellow fever vaccination. Study-level points and caveats: Re-detected after boosting: most primary clones, 96% of CD4 and around 86% of CD8.

MiXCR, applied by TCRdb to the 5' RACE reads, yields one record per CDR3 protein. The data contain hundreds of thousands of distinct CDR3 sequences, over 15% of them singletons. The junction had 6 bases not matched to a gene; V was cut back by 2 bases and J by 8 bases. This CDR3 is built from 15 residues. Looked up from germline, CDR1 is ENHRY and CDR2 is SYGVKD. This clonotype was seen at least ten times. Its specificity is unknown. The sample here was PBMCs, taken before the yellow fever booster vaccination. The sequence was obtained from a man between 18 and 29 years old who received the YFV17D yellow fever vaccine. The chain is built from TRBV10-3 and TRBJ1-5, with TRBD1 matching 10 bases. DNA for the CDR3: TGTGCCATCAGTGAGAGGGGGACAGGGGTTGAGCCCCAGCATTTT. It translates to CAISERGTGVEPQHF.